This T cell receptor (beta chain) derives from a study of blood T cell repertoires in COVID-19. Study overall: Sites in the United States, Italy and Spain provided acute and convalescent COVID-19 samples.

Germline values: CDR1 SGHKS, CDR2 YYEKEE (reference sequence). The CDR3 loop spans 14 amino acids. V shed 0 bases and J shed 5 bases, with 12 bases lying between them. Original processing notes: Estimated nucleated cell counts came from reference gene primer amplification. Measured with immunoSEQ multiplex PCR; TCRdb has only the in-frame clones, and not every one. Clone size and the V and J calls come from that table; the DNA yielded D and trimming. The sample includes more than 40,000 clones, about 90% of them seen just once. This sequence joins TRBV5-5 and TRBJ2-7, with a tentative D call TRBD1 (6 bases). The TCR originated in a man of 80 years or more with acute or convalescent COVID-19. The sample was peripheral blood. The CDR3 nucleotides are TGTGCCAGCAGCTTGGCCAGGGGATCCCACGAGCAGTACTTC. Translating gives CASSLARGSHEQYF. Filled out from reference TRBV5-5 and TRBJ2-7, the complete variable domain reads DAGVTQSPTHLIKTRGQQVTLRCSPISGHKSVSWYQQVLGQGPQFIFQYYEKEERGRGNFPDRFSARQFPNYSSELNVNALLLGDSALYLCASSLARGSHEQYFGPGTRLTVT.